Reported below is one TCR beta chain. Its antigen is not identified. The use of a sample-barcoded 5' primer and a J-beta primer mix characterized a second PCR of about 7 to 12 cycles. TCRdb recomputed calls from the 5' RACE reads with MiXCR, one row per CDR3 protein. The data show roughly 930,000 distinct CDR3 sequences, about 48% seen once. CDR1 is SGHRS and CDR2 is YFSETQ in the germline V gene. Trimming took off 4 bases at V and 0 bases at J, with 14 bases between the two ends. There are 15 residues in the CDR3. The data are from a study of blood T cells in healthy people across ages. Study findings and constraints: The authors considered diversity estimates from one million T cells to be underestimates.

This chain joins TRBV5-1 and TRBJ2-7, with D maybe TRBD2 (6 bases). The receptor comes from a man aged 25 to 40 in good health. Input material: blood. The CDR3 loop reads CASSPWAGTSYEQYF. In nucleotides, the CDR3 is TGCGCCAGCAGCCCATGGGCGGGGACCTCCTACGAGCAGTACTTC.